A single sample is the source of the 7 T cell receptor beta chains below, sequenced in a study of follicular helper T cells after annual influenza vaccination (dated by TCRdb to 2016 to 2017). Library creation used the immunoSEQ multiplex PCR assay. TCRdb's version of the immuneACCESS table is confined to in-frame rearrangements and falls short of the full clone set. An unresolved V gene accounts for under half of the shortfall where checked; the remainder is of unknown origin. The sample has roughly 9,200 clones on record, around 82% of them singletons. The ten largest clones take up around 0.58% of the sample. The time point label, as the study defines it: 2013-2014 season, 7 days after vaccination. The source was CXCR5- memory CD4+ T cells sorted from blood, collected 7 days after influenza vaccination. This sample's cell subset or site label indicates: CXCR5- memory CD4 T cells. The receptors here all came from an adult who received the influenza vaccine.

The chain has TRBV6-6 and TRBJ2-5; D gene ambiguous. The V and J ends lost 7 bases and 5 bases respectively, with 20 bases between them. The length of the CDR3 is 15 residues. Germline CDR1 and CDR2: MNHNY and SVGAGI (reference sequence). CDR3 in amino acids: CASNYSPVARETQYF. The CDR3 DNA is TGTGCCAGCAACTACTCTCCAGTGGCGAGGGAGACCCAGTACTTC.

The V gene is TRBV14, the J gene TRBJ2-6; D remains ambiguous. Per the germline V gene, CDR1 is SGHDN and CDR2 is FVKESK. V was trimmed by 3 bases and J by 1 base, leaving 1 base between them. This CDR3 is 13 amino acids long. CDR3 protein: CASSQSGANVLTF. CDR3 DNA sequence: TGTGCCAGCAGCCAGTCTGGGGCCAACGTCCTGACTTTC. Filled out from reference TRBV14 and TRBJ2-6, the complete variable domain reads EAGVTQFPSHSVIEKGQTVTLRCDPISGHDNLYWYRRVMGKEIKFLLHFVKESKQDESGMPNNRFLAERTGGTYSTLKVQPAELEDSGVYFCASSQSGANVLTFGAGSRLTVL.

The chain links TRBV4-1 to TRBJ2-3; maybe TRBD2 (6 bases). V gave up 0 bases and J gave up 3 bases, with 16 bases separating them. From germline, CDR1 is MGHRA and CDR2 YSYEKL. CDR3 length: 17 amino acids. CDR3 DNA: TGCGCCAGCAGCCAAGATTCGGGACTCCCCCGGACAGATACGCAGTATTTT. Translated: CASSQDSGLPRTDTQYF.

The chain combines TRBV5-8 with TRBJ1-5; D may be TRBD1 (5 bases). Trimming took off 1 base at V and 0 bases at J, with 17 bases between the two ends. Germline V gives CDR1 SGHTS, CDR2 YDEGEE. CDR3 length: 18 residues. CDR3 region: CASSLFWGNTDSNQPQHF. The DNA for the CDR3 is TGTGCCAGCAGCTTGTTTTGGGGGAATACCGATAGCAATCAGCCCCAGCATTTT. The complete variable domain, with remaining parts taken from reference TRBV5-8 and TRBJ1-5, reads EAGVTQSPTHLIKTRGQQATLRCSPISGHTSVYWYQQALGLGLQFLLWYDEGEERNRGNFPPRFSGRQFPNYSSELNVNALELEDSALYLCASSLFWGNTDSNQPQHFGDGTRLSIL.

The genes are TRBV29-1 and TRBJ2-3, with unresolved D. This CDR3 comprises 11 residues. Germline assignment: CDR1 SQVTM and CDR2 ANQGSEA. V lost 2 bases, J lost 6 bases, and 6 bases lay in between. CDR3: CSVERRDTQYF. Written as DNA, the CDR3 is TGCAGCGTTGAACGTCGTGATACGCAGTATTTT.

The chain is built from TRBV4-1 and TRBJ1-1; tentatively, D is TRBD1 (5 bases). V lost 7 bases, J lost 1 base, and 16 bases lay in between. CDR1 and CDR2 from the germline V gene are MGHRA and YSYEKL. The CDR3 contains 15 residues. The CDR3 is CASTKGHGPNTEAFF. The CDR3 nucleotides read TGCGCCAGCACCAAAGGACACGGGCCGAACACTGAAGCTTTCTTT.

V gene TRBV5-6 combines with J gene TRBJ2-1; 14 bases are shared with TRBD2. V shed 0 bases and J 6 bases; nucleotides not matched to a gene: 2. The germline gives CDR1 SGHDT, CDR2 YYEEEE. This CDR3 is 16 amino acids long. The CDR3 nucleotides read TGTGCCAGCAGCTTGGTTGGGACTAGCGGGAGCAATGAGCAGTTCTTC. Protein: CASSLVGTSGSNEQFF.